This T cell receptor beta chain comes out of a study of CD8+ T cells in alopecia areata. The study's findings and limits: Normal-skin resident alphabeta T cells also appear among scalp sample sequences.

Trimming left V 5 bases short and J 2 bases short, with 4 bases between. The CDR3 spans 11 residues. Germline V lookup: CDR1 SEHNR, CDR2 FQNEAQ (reference sequence). RNA was isolated and reverse transcribed to cDNA, the sequencing template. Only in-frame clones appear in the TCRdb table, and some are missing; sequencing was by immunoSEQ multiplex PCR. The table shows 45,000 to 60,000 clones, with 96% occurring only once. About this clone: The antigen remains unidentified.

This chain links TRBV7-9 with TRBJ2-7; D not resolved. The TCR originated in a human donor with alopecia areata. The starting material was CD8+ T cells sorted from blood, obtained at week 0. The CDR3 DNA reads as TGTGCCAGCAGCCTTACCTACGAGCAGTACTTC. As protein: CASSLTYEQYF.